A selection of T cell receptor beta chains follows, all from one sample in a study of blood T cell repertoires in COVID-19. The repertoire was sequenced with immunoSEQ multiplex PCR; TCRdb's copy has only in-frame clones and lacks some. Altogether 300,000 to 450,000 clones are present, about 88% being singletons, with the ten largest covering 0.9% to 1.5%. The sequenced material came from PBMCs or T cells enriched from blood (not recorded which). The receptors derive from a young woman who had recovered from COVID-19. Both conserved end residues are part of each CDR3. A D gene is named only where the DNA matches it firmly. Rows may omit the clone size; those that give it use once, few, many or a size class.

V: TRBV7-2; J: TRBJ1-5; D: TRBD1; size: NA; DNA: TGTGCCAGCAACTACAGGGGTGGAAGCAATCAGCCCCAGCATTTT; CDR3: CASNYRGGSNQPQHF
V: TRBV4-2; J: TRBJ2-3; D: NA; size: NA; DNA: TGTGCCAGCAGCCAAAAGGGAGGAGATACGCAGTATTTT; CDR3: CASSQKGGDTQYF
V: TRBV4-2; J: TRBJ2-3; D: NA; size: NA; DNA: TGTGCCAGCAGCCGGGGGGTGGCAGATACGCAGTATTTT; CDR3: CASSRGVADTQYF
V: TRBV2; J: TRBJ1-5; D: TRBD1; size: NA; DNA: TGTGCCAGCAGTGTAGGGACAGGGGGTACTCAGCCCCAGCATTTT; CDR3: CASSVGTGGTQPQHF
V: TRBV5-1; J: TRBJ2-3; D: TRBD2; size: NA; DNA: TGCGCCAGCAGCTGGACTAGCGGGGATACAGATACGCAGTATTTT; CDR3: CASSWTSGDTDTQYF
V: TRBV7-9; J: TRBJ1-5; D: NA; size: NA; DNA: TGTGCCAGCAGCTCGCTCGGGGAGCAGCCCCAGCATTTT; CDR3: CASSSLGEQPQHF
V: TRBV18; J: TRBJ1-5; D: NA; size: NA; DNA: TGTGCCAGCTCACCGGCAGGACCCGCAGGGGGCAATCAGCCCCAGCATTTT; CDR3: CASSPAGPAGGNQPQHF
V: TRBV5-1; J: TRBJ2-3; D: TRBD2; size: NA; DNA: TGCGCCAGCAGCTTGGACCTAGCGGGGGGGGCGTATTTT; CDR3: CASSLDLAGGAYF
V: TRBV19; J: TRBJ1-4; D: NA; size: once; DNA: TGTGCCAGTAGTATAGTGGCAGGCCCTAATGAAAAACTGTTTTTT; CDR3: CASSIVAGPNEKLFF
V: TRBV28; J: TRBJ1-2; D: TRBD1; size: NA; DNA: TGTGCCAACAAGGGGGCTAAAGGCTACACCTTC; CDR3: CANKGAKGYTF
V: TRBV18; J: TRBJ2-1; D: TRBD1; size: NA; DNA: TGTGCCAGCTCACCTATCAGGGGGCGAAACTACAATGAGCAGTTCTTC; CDR3: CASSPIRGRNYNEQFF
V: TRBV11-1; J: TRBJ2-3; D: NA; size: NA; DNA: TGTGCCAGCAGCTCCCCGTGGACGGAATGGGGCGATACGCAGTATTTT; CDR3: CASSSPWTEWGDTQYF
V: TRBV6-1; J: TRBJ1-5; D: NA; size: NA; DNA: TGTGCCAGCAGTGAAGGGGCTCATCAGCCCCAGCATTTT; CDR3: CASSEGAHQPQHF
V: TRBV30; J: TRBJ1-6; D: NA; size: NA; DNA: TGTGCCTGTCGGCAGGATAATTCACCCCTCCACTTT; CDR3: CACRQDNSPLHF